This T cell receptor (beta chain) appears in the sequencing data of a study of T cells in Graves' hyperthyroidism and ophthalmopathy. The CDR3 covers 15 residues. CDR1 and CDR2 (germline): SGHTA, FQGNSA. Trimming took 4 bases from V and 0 from J; bases not matched to a gene: 4. Authors of the study amplified TCR beta CDR3 regions from RNA transcripts. The HTBI primer set served for first-round RT-PCR of the TCR CDR3. TCRdb ran MiXCR on the multiplex PCR reads and lists one entry per CDR3 protein. The sample comprises hundreds of thousands of distinct CDR3 sequences, 20% of which are singletons, and over 45% rests with the top ten. Diagnosis relied on clinical symptoms, serum thyroxine and TRAb, thyroid ultrasound and orbital computed tomography. Fresh 10 ml peripheral blood yielded PBMCs. This clonotype was recorded many times.

The sequenced material came from blood. The J gene is TRBJ1-1, the V gene TRBV7-2, with 8 positions matching TRBD1. The TCR was taken from a man aged 35 to 55 with Graves' ophthalmopathy. The CDR3 is CASSSRQGMNTEAFF. The CDR3 DNA reads as TGTGCCAGCAGCTCAAGACAGGGGATGAACACTGAAGCTTTCTTT. The full variable domain, with the rest looked up from reference TRBV7-2 and TRBJ1-1, is GAGVSQSPSNKVTEKGKDVELRCDPISGHTALYWYRQSLGQGLEFLIYFQGNSAPDKSGLPSDRFSAERTGGSVSTLTIQRTQQEDSAVYLCASSSRQGMNTEAFFGQGTRLTVV.